These 9 T cell receptor beta chains share one sample of origin, sequenced in a study of CD8+ T cells in alopecia areata. RNA was extracted and reverse transcribed into cDNA as the sequencing template. The repertoire was sequenced with immunoSEQ multiplex PCR; TCRdb's copy has only in-frame clones and lacks some. The sample carries 100,000 to 140,000 clones, 65% to 85% recorded once. Noted treatment: oral pan-JAK inhibitor, 5-10 mg twice daily. Sequencing used CD8+ T cells sorted from blood, obtained at week 24, from a patient treated with tofacitinib. The receptors originated from a human donor with alopecia areata.

The V gene is TRBV27, the J gene TRBJ2-7; D might be TRBD1 (6 bases). The V gene lost 6 bases and the J gene lost 2 bases, with 17 bases spanning the gap. The CDR3 spans 15 residues. Germline assignment: CDR1 MNHEY and CDR2 SMNVEV (reference sequence). CDR3 region: CASRSPVQGAYEQYF. For the CDR3, the DNA is TGTGCCAGCAGATCCCCAGTACAGGGCGCCTACGAGCAGTACTTC.

V usage is TRBV15 and J usage is TRBJ1-5; D remains ambiguous. Trimming cost V 0 bases and J 8 bases, with 17 bases left between them. The CDR3 loop spans 16 amino acids. Germline CDR1 and CDR2: LNHNV and YYDKDF (reference sequence). The CDR3 sequence is CATSRDVGGPREPQHF. The CDR3, as DNA: TGTGCCACCAGCAGAGACGTTGGAGGACCTCGCGAGCCCCAGCATTTT.

This clone appeared a single time. The J gene is TRBJ2-3, the V gene TRBV7-6; 12 bases are a match to TRBD2. Losses at the gene ends were 5 bases for V and 1 base for J; bases not matched to a gene: 4. Germline CDR1 SGHVS, CDR2 FNYEAQ. The CDR3 has 16 amino acids. The CDR3: CASSARTSGGTDTQYF. The CDR3 coding sequence is TGTGCCAGCAGCGCCCGGACTAGCGGGGGCACAGATACGCAGTATTTT.

This clone was observed a handful of times. The chain carries TRBV4-1 and TRBJ2-2; D is unresolved. The CDR3 consists of 15 residues. Germline V gene sequence: CDR1 MGHRA, CDR2 YSYEKL. Trimming removed 1 base from V and 2 bases from J, with 8 bases in between. The CDR3 sequence is CASSQGVVNTGELFF. In DNA, the CDR3 is TGCGCCAGCAGCCAAGGGGTAGTCAACACCGGGGAGCTGTTTTTT.

The chain carries TRBV4-1 and TRBJ2-1; D gene uncertain. There are 15 residues in the CDR3. CDR1 and CDR2 from the germline V gene are MGHRA and YSYEKL. The V end was cut by 0 bases, the J end by 6 bases, with 12 bases between. CDR3 sequence: CASSQDRHSTNEQFF. The CDR3 coding sequence is TGCGCCAGCAGCCAAGATAGGCACAGCACCAATGAGCAGTTCTTC.

V is TRBV12-2 and J is TRBJ2-5. TRBV12-2 is flagged as a pseudogene. The CDR3 covers 18 residues. The CDR3 nucleotides read TGTGCAAGTCGTCGTAACCAGACCTGCGAACTGTGGGAAGAGACCCAGTACTTC. It translates to CASRRNQTCELWEETQYF.

The sample holds one count of this clone. The chain links TRBV4-2 to TRBJ2-2; 9 bases are shared with TRBD2. The germline V gene encodes CDR1 LGHNA and CDR2 YNFKEQ. The CDR3 length is 17 residues. The junction had 5 bases not matched to a gene; V was cut back by 2 bases and J by 1 base. The CDR3 nucleotides read TGTGCCAGCAGCCAAATAGCGGGGGCGGGGAACACCGGGGAGCTGTTTTTT. Residues: CASSQIAGAGNTGELFF.

CDR3: CASSEGTVYEQYF. CDR3 DNA: TGTGCCAGCAGTGAAGGGACAGTCTACGAGCAGTACTTC. The chain is built from TRBV6-1 and TRBJ2-5; D may be TRBD1 (6 bases). The J call may be wrong; the DNA end is better matched by TRBJ2-7. Germline CDR1 reads MNHNS; CDR2 reads SASEGT. The CDR3 length is 13 residues.

This clone has more than one count but fewer than ten. J is TRBJ2-3 and V is TRBV4-1; D not resolved. The length of the CDR3 is 14 residues. The ends were cut back, 0 bases at V and 6 bases at J, with 10 bases in the middle. Germline V lookup: CDR1 MGHRA, CDR2 YSYEKL. This chain's CDR3 is CASSQDSKGDTQYF. In DNA form, the CDR3 reads TGCGCCAGCAGCCAAGATAGCAAAGGGGATACGCAGTATTTT.